This record looks at one TCR beta chain sequence and its context. TCRdb's table, derived via immunoSEQ multiplex PCR, lists solely in-frame clones and lacks some. This table has approximately 100,000 clones, approximately 90% appearing once. The data were obtained in a study of identifying expanded T cells in peripheral blood. This CDR3 is built from 14 residues. J was trimmed by 6 bases and V by 6 bases; bases with no gene match: 8. The germline gives CDR1 SNHLY, CDR2 FYNNEI. This sequence originates from a person between 18 and 70 years old in good health. The chain carries TRBV2 and TRBJ2-3, with TRBD1 matching over 8 bases. Sequencing was carried out using blood. The CDR3 reads CASRGTGFTDTQYF. Here the CDR3 DNA reads TGTGCCAGCAGGGGGACAGGCTTTACGGATACGCAGTATTTT.